This T cell receptor beta chain was captured by sequencing in a study of blood T cells in healthy people across ages. Broader study findings: More naive CD4+ cells and higher diversity were found in long-lived than in aged donors. Significant beta diversity loss was already apparent by age roughly 44, declining roughly linearly.

As concerns this clonotype: Its antigen is not identified.

A second about 7 to 11 cycle PCR used barcoded and J-beta primers. A template-switch adaptor containing 12 random nucleotides labeled each cDNA molecule. TCRdb ran MiXCR on the 5' RACE reads and lists one entry per CDR3 protein. This table has roughly 680,000 distinct CDR3 sequences, roughly 20% appearing once. Trimming removed 3 bases at V and 11 bases at J, with 16 bases between. Germline V gives CDR1 MNHEY, CDR2 SMNVEV (reference sequence). This CDR3 is 13 amino acids long. The TCR originated in a man between 70 and 80 years old in good health. The rearrangement links TRBV27 to TRBJ1-2; possibly TRBD1 for D (6 bases). The source material was blood. CDR3 DNA sequence: TGTGCCAGCAGTTTCGCCGGGACACAATTTTACACCTTC. Protein: CASSFAGTQFYTF.